Each of the 2 T cell receptor beta chains below was sequenced from the same sample in a study of blood T cell repertoires in COVID-19. TCRdb keeps only in-frame clones here, not all; method: immunoSEQ multiplex PCR. This table has approximately 240,000 clones, approximately 83% appearing once. Sequences were obtained from peripheral blood. The origin of the receptors is a woman aged 25 to 39 who had recovered from COVID-19.

The chain combines TRBV5-1 with TRBJ1-1; TRBD1 aligns across 7 bases. Germline-derived CDR1 and CDR2 are SGHRS and YFSETQ. V lost 7 bases, J lost 7 bases, and 13 bases stayed unmatched. The CDR3 spans 14 residues. The CDR3 sequence is CASSTGTASFEAFF. The DNA for the CDR3 is TGCGCCAGCTCCACCGGGACAGCAAGTTTTGAAGCTTTCTTT.

The V call is TRBV13, the J call TRBJ1-1; D is perhaps TRBD1 (6 bases). CDR3 length: 13 amino acids. V was clipped by 4 bases and J by 2 bases, with 8 bases between them. Germline V gene lookup returns CDR1 PRHDT and CDR2 FYEKMQ (reference sequence). CDR3 in DNA: TGTGCCAGCAGCTCGGACAGTAACACTGAAGCTTTCTTT. Amino acids: CASSSDSNTEAFF.